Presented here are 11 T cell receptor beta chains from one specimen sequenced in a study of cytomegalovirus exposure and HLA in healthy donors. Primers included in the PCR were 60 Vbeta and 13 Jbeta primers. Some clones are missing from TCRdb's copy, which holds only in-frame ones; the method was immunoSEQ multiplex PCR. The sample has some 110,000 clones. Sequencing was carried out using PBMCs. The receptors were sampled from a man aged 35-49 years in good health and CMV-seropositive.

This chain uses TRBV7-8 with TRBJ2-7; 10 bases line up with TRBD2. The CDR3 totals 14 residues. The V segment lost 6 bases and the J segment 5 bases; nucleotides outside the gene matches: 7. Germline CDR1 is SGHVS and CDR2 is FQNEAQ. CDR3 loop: CASSFSGRANEQYF. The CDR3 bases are TGTGCCAGCAGTTTCAGCGGGAGGGCCAACGAGCAGTACTTC.

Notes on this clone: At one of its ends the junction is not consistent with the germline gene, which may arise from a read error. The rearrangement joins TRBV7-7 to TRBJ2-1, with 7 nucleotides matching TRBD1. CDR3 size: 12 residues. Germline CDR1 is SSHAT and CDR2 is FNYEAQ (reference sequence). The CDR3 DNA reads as TGTGCTAGCAGCTCAGGGGGCAATGAGCAGTTCTTC. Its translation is CASSSGGNEQFF.

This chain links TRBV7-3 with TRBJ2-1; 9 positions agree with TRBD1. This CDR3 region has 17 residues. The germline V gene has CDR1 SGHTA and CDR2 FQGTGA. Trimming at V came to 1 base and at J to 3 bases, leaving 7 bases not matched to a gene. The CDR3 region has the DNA TGTGCCAGCAGCTTAAATAAAGGACAGGGGCTCTACAATGAGCAGTTCTTC. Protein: CASSLNKGQGLYNEQFF.

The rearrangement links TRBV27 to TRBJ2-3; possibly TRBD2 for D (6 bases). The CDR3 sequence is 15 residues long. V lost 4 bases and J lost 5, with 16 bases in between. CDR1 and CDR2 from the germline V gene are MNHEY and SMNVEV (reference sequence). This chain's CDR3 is CASSSGVWLGDTQYF. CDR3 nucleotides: TGTGCCAGCAGTTCGGGAGTATGGCTCGGAGATACGCAGTATTTT.

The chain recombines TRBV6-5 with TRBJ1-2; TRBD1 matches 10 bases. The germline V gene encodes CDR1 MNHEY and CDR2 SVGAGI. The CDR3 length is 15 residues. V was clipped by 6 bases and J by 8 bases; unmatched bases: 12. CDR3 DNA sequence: TGTGCCAGCAGGGATCCGACAGGGGGCGAAATGGGCTACACCTTC. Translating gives CASRDPTGGEMGYTF.

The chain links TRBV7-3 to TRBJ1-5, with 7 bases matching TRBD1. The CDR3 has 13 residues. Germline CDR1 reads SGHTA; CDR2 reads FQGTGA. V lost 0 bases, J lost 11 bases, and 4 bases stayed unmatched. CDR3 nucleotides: TGTGCCAGCAGCTTAACGCCGCAGGGGGCCCAGCATTTT. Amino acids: CASSLTPQGAQHF.

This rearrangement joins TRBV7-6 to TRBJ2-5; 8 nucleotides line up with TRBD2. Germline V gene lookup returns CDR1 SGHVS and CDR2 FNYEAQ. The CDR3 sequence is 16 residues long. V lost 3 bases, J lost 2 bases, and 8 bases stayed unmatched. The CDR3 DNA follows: TGTGCCAGCAGCTTCGGGGCGGGAGGAATTCAAGAGACCCAGTACTTC. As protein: CASSFGAGGIQETQYF.

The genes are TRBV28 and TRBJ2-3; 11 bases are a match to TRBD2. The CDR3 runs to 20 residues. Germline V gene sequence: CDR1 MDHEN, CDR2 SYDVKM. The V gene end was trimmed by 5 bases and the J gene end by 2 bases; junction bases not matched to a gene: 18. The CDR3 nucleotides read TGTGCCAGCAGTGAGGGACTAGCGGTAGATATTGTCCGGTTCACAGATACGCAGTATTTT. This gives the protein CASSEGLAVDIVRFTDTQYF. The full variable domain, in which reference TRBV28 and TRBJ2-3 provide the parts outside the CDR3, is DVKVTQSSRYLVKRTGEKVFLECVQDMDHENMFWYRQDPGLGLRLIYFSYDVKMKEKGDIPEGYSVSREKKERFSLILESASTNQTSMYLCASSEGLAVDIVRFTDTQYFGPGTRLTVL.

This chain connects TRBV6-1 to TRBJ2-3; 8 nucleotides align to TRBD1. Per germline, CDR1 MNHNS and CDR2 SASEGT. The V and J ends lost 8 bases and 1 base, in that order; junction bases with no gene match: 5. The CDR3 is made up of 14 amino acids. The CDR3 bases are TGTGCCAGCGGGTGGGGACAGGGCACAGATACGCAGTATTTT. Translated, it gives CASGWGQGTDTQYF.

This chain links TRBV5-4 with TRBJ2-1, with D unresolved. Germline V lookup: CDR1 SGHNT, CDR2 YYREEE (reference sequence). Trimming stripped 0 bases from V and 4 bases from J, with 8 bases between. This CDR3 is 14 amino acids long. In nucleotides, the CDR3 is TGTGCCAGCAGCTTGGGGCTAGAATACAATGAGCAGTTCTTC. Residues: CASSLGLEYNEQFF.

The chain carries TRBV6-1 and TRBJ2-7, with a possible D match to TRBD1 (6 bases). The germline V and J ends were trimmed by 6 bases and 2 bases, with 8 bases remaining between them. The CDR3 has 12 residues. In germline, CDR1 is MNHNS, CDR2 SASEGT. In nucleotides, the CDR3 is TGTGCCAGCAGGACAGGCACCTACGAGCAGTACTTC. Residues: CASRTGTYEQYF.